The 18 T cell receptor beta chains listed next were all sequenced from one sample in a study of T cell clones after liver transplantation. Libraries were prepared by immunoSEQ multiplex PCR; TCRdb keeps only in-frame clonotypes and omits some of them. The sample has 55,000 or so clones, 70% to 80% seen once. The specimen comprised CD4+ T cells from blood, sampled before liver transplant. All receptors derive from a human donor who received a liver transplant.

This clone came up once. This chain connects TRBV7-8 to TRBJ2-6, with TRBD1 as a possible D gene (5 bases). Trimming pared 5 bases from V and 1 base from J, leaving 18 bases between. The CDR3 length is 18 residues. CDR1 and CDR2 (germline): SGHVS, FQNEAQ. The CDR3 DNA is TGTGCCAGCAGCCCTTCTCGCAGGGAAGTTTCTGGGGCCAACGTCCTGACTTTC. Protein: CASSPSRREVSGANVLTF.

The chain carries TRBV18 and TRBJ2-1, with 8 bases fitting TRBD1. The J segment lost 1 base and the V segment lost 3 bases, leaving 8 bases of the junction unmatched. CDR3 length: 17 amino acids. Germline assignment: CDR1 KGHSH and CDR2 LQKENI. CDR3 residues: CASSPRQGSGSYNEQFF. CDR3 DNA: TGTGCCAGCTCACCCAGACAGGGGTCAGGATCCTACAATGAGCAGTTCTTC.

CDR3: CASRTGGAGEKLFF. The CDR3 bases are TGTGCCAGCAGAACAGGGGGCGCTGGGGAAAAACTGTTTTTT. This chain connects TRBV6-5 to TRBJ1-4, with TRBD1 matching 9 bases. CDR3 size: 14 residues. Germline CDR1 reads MNHEY; CDR2 reads SVGAGI. Unmatched junction bases numbered 7, after V lost 6 bases and J lost 8 bases.

This clone was observed a handful of times. V usage is TRBV11-2 and J usage is TRBJ1-5, with D perhaps matching TRBD1 (5 bases). V dropped 0 bases and J dropped 2 bases, with 8 bases sitting between them. Germline loops: CDR1 SGHAT, CDR2 FQNNGV. CDR3 length: 15 residues. The CDR3 DNA reads as TGTGCCAGCAGCTTAGAACAACAGGGCAATCAGCCCCAGCATTTT. Residues: CASSLEQQGNQPQHF. Together with reference TRBV11-2 and TRBJ1-5, the CDR3 gives the full variable domain: EAGVAQSPRYKIIEKRQSVAFWCNPISGHATLYWYQQILGQGPKLLIQFQNNGVVDDSQLPKDRFSAERLKGVDSTLKIQPAKLEDSAVYLCASSLEQQGNQPQHFGDGTRLSIL.

This sequence joins TRBV30 and TRBJ2-5, with a weak D call TRBD1 (5 bases). V was trimmed by 0 bases and J by 5 bases, leaving 7 bases between them. Germline values: CDR1 GTSNPN, CDR2 SVGIG (reference sequence). The CDR3 totals 12 residues. CDR3 residues: CAWSVAGETQYF. The CDR3 bases are TGTGCCTGGAGTGTAGCAGGGGAGACCCAGTACTTC.

The rearrangement links TRBV19 to TRBJ2-1; maybe TRBD2 (5 bases). V was cut by 4 bases and J by 3 bases, with 13 bases left in between. CDR3 length: 15 amino acids. Germline assignment: CDR1 LNHDA and CDR2 SQIVND (reference sequence). The CDR3 protein is CASSTSGLHYNEQFF. The CDR3 region has the DNA TGTGCCAGTAGTACCTCGGGGTTACACTACAATGAGCAGTTCTTC.

This clone was observed at least ten times. The chain carries TRBV6-1 and TRBJ1-1; D not certain. The CDR3 sequence is 12 residues long. Germline CDR1 and CDR2: MNHNS and SASEGT. V was clipped by 1 base and J by 7 bases, with 7 bases between them. CDR3 DNA: TGTGCCAGCAGTGAAGAGCGGATTGAAGCTTTCTTT. It specifies CASSEERIEAFF.

This clone has just one count. This chain joins TRBV30 and TRBJ1-5; no clear D gene. The CDR3 contains 13 residues. CDR1 and CDR2 (germline): GTSNPN, SVGIG (reference sequence). V was trimmed by 2 bases and J by 2 bases, leaving 7 bases between them. Written as DNA, the CDR3 is TGTGCCTGGAGTAGCGCAGGCAATCAGCCCCAGCATTTT. Translation gives CAWSSAGNQPQHF.

CDR3 loop: CAWRQPGGQGSGNTIYF. For the CDR3, the DNA is TGTGCCTGGAGGCAACCCGGAGGGCAGGGCTCTGGAAACACCATATATTTT. This chain links TRBV30 with TRBJ1-3; D possibly corresponds to TRBD1 (5 bases). The germline CDR1 and CDR2 sequences are GTSNPN and SVGIG (reference sequence). Trimming removed 3 bases from V and 0 bases from J, with 18 bases in between. The CDR3 has 17 residues.

The CDR3 DNA reads TGTGCCAGCAGACAACAGGGCGAGCAGTACTTC. Protein: CASRQQGEQYF. The gene calls are TRBV28 and TRBJ2-7; a possible D gene is TRBD1 (6 bases). Germline lookup yields CDR1 MDHEN and CDR2 SYDVKM. The CDR3 sequence is 11 residues long. V was clipped by 6 bases and J by 6 bases, with 9 bases between them.

J is TRBJ2-2 and V is TRBV10-2; 10 nucleotides match TRBD1. The J segment lost 6 bases and the V segment lost 6 bases, leaving 7 bases of the junction unmatched. The CDR3 length is 15 residues. Looked up from germline, CDR1 is WSHSY and CDR2 is SAAADI. For the CDR3, the DNA is TGCGCCAGCAGGGGACAGGGGACGTCGTCCGGGGAGCTGTTTTTT. This translates into CASRGQGTSSGELFF.

The rearrangement uses TRBV28 and TRBJ2-7; 16 bases align to TRBD2. Germline V CDR1 and CDR2: MDHEN, SYDVKM. This CDR3 is built from 14 residues. Germline trimming cut 4 bases from V and 9 bases from J; bases unmatched to any gene: 3. The CDR3 sequence: CASSSGLAGGVQYF. The CDR3 bases are TGTGCCAGCAGTTCGGGACTAGCGGGGGGGGTGCAGTACTTC.

V gene TRBV9 combines with J gene TRBJ2-7; the match to TRBD1 covers 7 bases. Germline assignment: CDR1 SGDLS and CDR2 YYNGEE. J was trimmed by 6 bases and V by 4 bases; bases with no gene match: 16. The CDR3 extends over 16 amino acids. CDR3 sequence: CASSIQDREFTTEQYF. DNA of the CDR3: TGTGCCAGCAGCATACAAGACAGGGAATTTACGACCGAGCAGTACTTC. The complete variable domain, with remaining parts taken from reference TRBV9 and TRBJ2-7, reads DSGVTQTPKHLITATGQRVTLRCSPRSGDLSVYWYQQSLDQGLQFLIQYYNGEERAKGNILERFSAQQFPDLHSELNLSSLELGDSALYFCASSIQDREFTTEQYFGPGTRLTVT.

There are a few counts of this clone. The CDR3 coding sequence is TGTGCCAGCAGCCTTGACTCCCTTAGCACAGATACGCAGTATTTT. It specifies CASSLDSLSTDTQYF. The V and J genes are TRBV5-4 and TRBJ2-3; D gene unclear. V was pared by 4 bases and J by 0 bases, with 12 bases between. Germline V CDR1 and CDR2: SGHNT, YYREEE (reference sequence). The CDR3 contains 15 residues.

This clone was found many times. The rearrangement links TRBV7-8 to TRBJ2-5; 7 bases map to TRBD2. V gave up 1 base and J gave up 5 bases; unmatched junction bases: 4. Germline CDR1 reads SGHVS; CDR2 reads FQNEAQ. The CDR3 loop spans 14 amino acids. This chain's CDR3 is CASSLDRGDETQYF. DNA of the CDR3: TGTGCCAGCAGCTTAGATCGGGGGGATGAGACCCAGTACTTC.

J is TRBJ1-6 and V is TRBV5-1; D is undetermined. Germline CDR1 and CDR2: SGHRS and YFSETQ. CDR3 length: 17 amino acids. V was pared by 7 bases and J by 3 bases, with 20 bases between. CDR3 sequence reads: CASSFRTRSVYNSPLHF. CDR3 nucleotides: TGCGCCAGCTCCTTTCGTACCAGGTCGGTCTATAATTCACCCCTCCACTTT.

J is TRBJ1-1 and V is TRBV7-3, with a possible D match to TRBD1 (6 bases). Trimming shortened V by 2 bases and J by 5 bases, and 12 bases separated the two germline ends. Germline V gene data show CDR1 as SGHTA and CDR2 as FQGTGA. The CDR3 loop spans 14 amino acids. The CDR3 DNA is TGTGCCAGCAGCTTAGCAGGGAGGGGGACTGAAGCTTTCTTT. This encodes CASSLAGRGTEAFF.

The rearrangement uses TRBV7-9 and TRBJ2-7; the D is unclear. Trimming cost V 11 bases and J 1 base, with 12 bases left between them. The CDR3 runs to 12 residues. CDR1 is SEHNR, CDR2 FQNEAQ, per germline (reference sequence). The CDR3 loop is CALQTASYEQYF. As DNA, the CDR3 is TGTGCCTTACAGACGGCTTCCTACGAGCAGTACTTC. The full variable domain, rest sourced from reference TRBV7-9 and TRBJ2-7, is DTGVSQNPRHKITKRGQNVTFRCDPISEHNRLYWYRQTLGQGPEFLTYFQNEAQLEKSRLLSDRFSAERPKGSFSTLEIQRTEQGDSAMYLCALQTASYEQYFGPGTRLTVT.